This note documents a single TCR beta chain sequence. Its antigen is unknown. No clone much larger than this one lies a single base away; base qualities are absent. Healthy HIV-negative adults with no recently reported acute infections or vaccinations were included as donors. Only Caucasian adults living in Nashville, Tennessee, USA were represented among the donors. CD4+ T cells were enriched by magnetic negative selection; naive cells were then positively selected on CD45RA, and the negative fraction formed the memory subset. Blood was collected by leukapheresis, and PBMCs were isolated by Ficoll-Histopaque density gradient centrifugation and then cryopreserved in liquid nitrogen vapor phase. Analytical flow cytometry was used to check the purity and quantity of every magnetically sorted T cell population. From each sorted fraction, genomic DNA was isolated and quantified by UV absorbance on a Nanodrop 2000c.

This sample stems from a study of shared clonotypes between healthy human individuals (dated by TCRdb to 2018 to 2020). Broadly, across the study: Three men and two women, aged 18 to 49 years, made up the cohort. Per donor, three plates each were used for CD4 naive and CD4 memory, two for CD8 naive, and one for CD8 memory. Blood TCR repertoires of five healthy adults were deeply sequenced to estimate repertoire size and the extent of clonotype sharing between individuals. To increase sequencing depth and limit assay-specific biases, different laboratories used diverse techniques to prepare libraries and sequence TCR repertoires. Leukapheresis yielded between about 0.85 and 9 billion PBMCs per donor.

Trimming removed 0 bases from V and 3 bases from J, leaving 13 bases between the germline ends. Including cysteine and phenylalanine, the CDR3 has 15 amino acids. The read is trimmed to its CDR3 DNA, 45 bases read in frame from base 1. CDR1 SGHRS and CDR2 YFSETQ were looked up in the germline V gene. What the authors observed across the whole study: Sharing across several donors was observed for about 4.8% of naive CD4, 3% to 3.5% of naive CD8, over 2% of memory CD4, and roughly 0.43% of memory CD8 clonotypes. Compared with non-shared clonotypes, clonotypes shared by all four sorted-subset donors had higher generation probabilities. Based on pairwise subsampling, the degree of clonotype sharing among donors was expected to be affected by sequencing depth. The small number of donors limited the genetic and exposure-history diversity represented. Naive subsets generally had larger estimated clonotype richness than memory subsets did. Even with the large sequencing depth, rarefaction of the sorted-subset datasets indicated that sequencing was incomplete. Only blood was sampled, and tissue TCR repertoires likely differ from those in blood.

Using the deep immunoSEQ assay, multiplex PCR amplified TCR CDR3 regions from genomic DNA. For each cell subset, the extracted genomic DNA was distributed evenly across all wells of several immunoSEQ 96-well plates, and each plate served as one replicate. Each replicate PCR for sorted subsets received about 220 ng genomic DNA, equal to tens of thousands of T cell genomes. The purified libraries were quantified using a Qubit 3.0 fluorometer, sized with a Bioanalyzer 2100, and then quantified again using the KAPA Library Quantification kit. Each immunoSEQ 96-well plate was sequenced on its own single-read 150-cycle Illumina NextSeq 550 flow cell. In the source study's methods: Because the immunoSEQ output included only junctional sequences and no quality scores, the filtering could not be the same as the filtering used for full-length reads. Sequences were annotated with PyIR, a Python wrapper for IgBLAST v1.9, using IMGT germline references to assign V/J genes and CDR3. Any read was removed if the V/J assignment was weak (E-value above 1e-6), the CDR3 was missing, or the read contained stop codons, out-of-frame junctions, or ambiguous translated residues. V3J clonotypes were defined by identical inferred V gene, J gene, and CDR3 amino acid sequence. Percentage overlap between repertoires was calculated by dividing the number of shared unique clonotypes by the size of the smaller repertoire. RTK rarefaction, the Chao1 estimator, and Recon v2.1 estimates of unobserved clonotypes were used to assess repertoire richness. Generation probabilities for all TCRbeta clonotypes obtained by the gDNA method from several donors were computed using OLGA. The clones in this table, taken by TCRdb from immuneACCESS, are in-frame only. Not every clone is retained; where verified, under half of the shortfall comes from an unresolved V gene, and the cause of the rest is unknown. D and trimming were read from the DNA, whereas the V and J calls and clone size are those reported in that table. The sample has about 2.3 million clones on record, 92% of them singletons. The ten largest clones represent around 0.4% of the sample.

The TCR was taken from a young man in good health. Some clones in this sample may be carry-over from other donors' samples. Sequencing used naive CD4+ T cells from PBMCs. What this sample's cell subset or site label stands for: CD45RA+ positively selected. Recombination joined TRBV5-1 with TRBJ2-7, with the D gene not clear enough to name. The CDR3: CASSLGGAQRYEQYF. The DNA reads as follows: TGCGCCAGCAGCTTGGGAGGTGCCCAACGCTACGAGCAGTACTTC.